This entry describes one T cell receptor beta chain. Other DNA variants within this sample encode the same CDR3. These data belong to a study of T cell changes during pregnancy in multiple sclerosis. This table comes from immunoSEQ multiplex PCR, and its TCRdb copy is limited to in-frame clones, with some not included. This table holds roughly 40,000 clones, about 92% found once. The CDR3 consists of 13 residues. Trimming pared 0 bases from V and 5 bases from J, leaving 7 bases between. In germline, CDR1 is MGHRA, CDR2 YSYEKL. V and J are TRBV4-1 and TRBJ1-1; no firm D call. The TCR comes from a female donor with multiple sclerosis, enrolled in a pregnancy study. Here the sequenced sample was peripheral blood, taken before pregnancy. The CDR3 DNA is TGCGCCAGCAGCCAAGACCGCGGGACTGAAGCTTTCTTT. It encodes CASSQDRGTEAFF.